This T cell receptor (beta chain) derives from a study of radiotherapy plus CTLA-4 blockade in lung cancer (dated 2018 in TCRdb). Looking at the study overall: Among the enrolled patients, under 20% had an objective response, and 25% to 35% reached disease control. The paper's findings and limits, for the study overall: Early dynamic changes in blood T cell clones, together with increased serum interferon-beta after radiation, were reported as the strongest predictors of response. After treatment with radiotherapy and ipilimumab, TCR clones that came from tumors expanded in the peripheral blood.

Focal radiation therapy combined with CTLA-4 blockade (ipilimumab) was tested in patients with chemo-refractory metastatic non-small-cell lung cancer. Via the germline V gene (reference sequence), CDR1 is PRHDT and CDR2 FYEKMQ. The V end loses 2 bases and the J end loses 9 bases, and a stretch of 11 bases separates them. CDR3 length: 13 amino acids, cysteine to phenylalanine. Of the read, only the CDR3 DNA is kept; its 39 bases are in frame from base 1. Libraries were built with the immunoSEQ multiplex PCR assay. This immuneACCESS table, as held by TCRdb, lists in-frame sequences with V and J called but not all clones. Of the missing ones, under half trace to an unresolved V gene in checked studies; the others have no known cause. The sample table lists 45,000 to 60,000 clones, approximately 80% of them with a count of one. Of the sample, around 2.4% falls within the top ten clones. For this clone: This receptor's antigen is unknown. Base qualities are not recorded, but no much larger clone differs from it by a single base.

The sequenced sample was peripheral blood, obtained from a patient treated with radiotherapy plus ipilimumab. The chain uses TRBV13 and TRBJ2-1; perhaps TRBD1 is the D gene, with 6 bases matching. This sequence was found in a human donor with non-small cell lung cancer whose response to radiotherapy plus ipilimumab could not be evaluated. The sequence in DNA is TGTGCCAGCAGCTTACAGGGGAGCGGTGAGCAGTTCTTC. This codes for CASSLQGSGEQFF.